This TCR beta chain comes out of a study of control samples from healthy donors and cancer patients. Only in-frame clones appear in the TCRdb table, and some are missing; sequencing was by immunoSEQ multiplex PCR. The repertoire consists of 30,000 to 40,000 clones, with 90% to 95% occurring once and the leading ten covering over 1.5%. This CDR3 region has 13 residues. Germline values: CDR1 MNHEY, CDR2 SVGAGI. Germline trimming cut 6 bases from V and 5 bases from J; bases unmatched to any gene: 4. The chain employs TRBV6-5 and TRBJ1-1; 9 nucleotides line up with TRBD1. The sample comprised PBMCs. This receptor was identified in a man in his forties with colorectal cancer. This CDR3 is CASSRTGETEAFF. DNA for the CDR3: TGTGCCAGCAGCCGGACAGGGGAAACTGAAGCTTTCTTT.